This entry lists 8 T cell receptor beta chains sequenced from one sample in a study of shared clonotypes between healthy human individuals. Assay used: immunoSEQ multiplex PCR; TCRdb lists only in-frame clones, some missing. The sample yields millions of clones, over 85% seen once. The sample was naive CD4+ T cells sorted from blood. Subset specified: CD45RA+ positively selected. The origin of the receptors is a man younger than 30 in good health.

The chain has TRBV6-1 and TRBJ1-5; D perhaps matches TRBD1 (5 bases). The CDR3 is 12 amino acids. Germline V gives CDR1 MNHNS, CDR2 SASEGT. V dropped 11 bases and J dropped 5 bases, with 13 bases sitting between them. In DNA, the CDR3 is TGTGCCCGACGGGGGGGGGATCAGCCCCAGCATTTT. As protein: CARRGGDQPQHF.

The CDR3 sequence: CAISGVSEQYF. In nucleotides, the CDR3 is TGTGCCATCAGTGGGGTCAGCGAGCAGTACTTC. The V gene is TRBV10-3, the J gene TRBJ2-7, with no clear D. V lost 4 bases, J lost 6 bases, and 7 bases lay in between. Germline V gene lookup returns CDR1 ENHRY and CDR2 SYGVKD. CDR3 length: 11 residues.

This chain joins TRBV10-1 and TRBJ2-7, with 8 positions matching TRBD1. The CDR3 has 13 residues. Germline V gene data show CDR1 as WNHNN and CDR2 as SYGVQD (reference sequence). V shed 9 bases, J shed 7 bases, and the junction held 11 bases outside the gene matches. The CDR3 nucleotides are TGCGCCAGTAGTAGACAGGGGAGTGGAGAGCAGTACTTC. Its protein is CASSRQGSGEQYF.

This chain's CDR3 is CAIRNPGGSGELFF. CDR3 in DNA: TGTGCCATCAGGAATCCAGGGGGGAGCGGGGAGCTGTTTTTT. This chain links TRBV10-3 with TRBJ2-2; maybe TRBD1 (7 bases). This CDR3 has 14 amino acids. Germline-derived CDR1 and CDR2 are ENHRY and SYGVKD. Trimming removed 6 bases at V and 7 bases at J, with 15 bases between.

Comments on this clone: The identical CDR3 is also encoded by other nucleotide sequences in the sample. This chain links TRBV7-2 with TRBJ2-5, with D tentatively TRBD1 or TRBD2 (5 bases each). V was clipped by 3 bases and J by 4 bases, with 6 bases between them. Germline CDR1 and CDR2: SGHTA and FQGNSA. The CDR3 spans 12 residues. CDR3 amino acids: CASSFGGETQYF. The DNA for the CDR3 is TGTGCCAGCAGCTTTGGGGGAGAGACCCAGTACTTC.

The chain is built from TRBV7-2 and TRBJ1-1; 12 nucleotides agree with TRBD1. J gave up 12 bases and V 5 bases, and 7 bases lay outside the gene matches. This CDR3 is built from 13 residues. The germline V gene encodes CDR1 SGHTA and CDR2 FQGNSA. The CDR3 region has the DNA TGTGCCAGCAGCCCTGGGACAGGGGGCATGACTTTCTTT. Residues: CASSPGTGGMTFF. Supplemented by reference TRBV7-2 and TRBJ1-1, the full variable domain reads GAGVSQSPSNKVTEKGKDVELRCDPISGHTALYWYRQSLGQGLEFLIYFQGNSAPDKSGLPSDRFSAERTGGSVSTLTIQRTQQEDSAVYLCASSPGTGGMTFFGQGTRLTVV.

J is TRBJ2-2 and V is TRBV19; TRBD2 matches 11 bases. V gave up 6 bases and J gave up 6 bases; unmatched junction bases: 3. This CDR3 contains 14 residues. Germline loops: CDR1 LNHDA, CDR2 SQIVND (reference sequence). This CDR3 is CASRTSGKAGELFF. CDR3 nucleotides: TGTGCCAGTAGGACTAGCGGGAAGGCCGGGGAGCTGTTTTTT. Together with reference TRBV19 and TRBJ2-2, the CDR3 gives the full variable domain: DGGITQSPKYLFRKEGQNVTLSCEQNLNHDAMYWYRQDPGQGLRLIYYSQIVNDFQKGDIAEGYSVSREKKESFPLTVTSAQKNPTAFYLCASRTSGKAGELFFGEGSRLTVL.

The V gene is TRBV7-2, the J gene TRBJ1-1, with no clear D. The CDR3 contains 14 residues. V was cut by 6 bases and J by 10 bases, with 21 bases left in between. Germline V lookup: CDR1 SGHTA, CDR2 FQGNSA. The CDR3 here is CASRPLAKVVGAFF. The CDR3, as DNA: TGTGCCAGCAGACCGCTGGCCAAGGTTGTCGGAGCTTTCTTT.